One and the same sample provided the 30 T cell receptor beta chains below, sequenced in a study of CD8 T cells in Susac syndrome (dated by TCRdb to the late 2010s). The receptor library was made with the immunoSEQ multiplex PCR assay. RNA was extracted using the RNeasy kit, and about 0.5 to 1 ug of the RNA was reverse transcribed with random hexamers. TCRdb redid the processing of the public reads, applying fastp at Q25 and MiXCR, and retained in-frame beta chains. One record per CDR3 amino acid sequence lists the most common genes and DNA. Within this sample are under 200,000 distinct CDR3 sequences, with around 93% of them counted one time only. 0.1% of the sample lies in the top ten. The sequenced sample was CD4+ T cells from PBMCs. Source of these receptors: a human donor in good health.

The chain employs TRBV29-1 and TRBJ2-2; 7 nucleotides line up with TRBD1. The ends lost 7 bases at V and 1 base at J; junction bases unmatched: 9. The CDR3 has 15 residues. Per the germline V gene, CDR1 is SQVTM and CDR2 is ANQGSEA. The CDR3 bases are TGCAGCGGGCTGAGACAGGGCCAGAACACCGGGGAGCTGTTTTTT. Protein: CSGLRQGQNTGELFF.

This clonotype was counted once. The gene calls are TRBV20-1 and TRBJ2-5; no firm D call. The germline V and J ends were trimmed by 0 bases and 5 bases, with 16 bases remaining between them. CDR1 and CDR2 (germline): DFQATT, SNEGSKA (reference sequence). The CDR3 contains 15 residues. DNA for the CDR3: TGCAGTGCTAGAGATGTTCGGTCTAGTTGGGAGACCCAGTACTTC. Translation gives CSARDVRSSWETQYF.

The chain links TRBV7-2 to TRBJ1-1, with D unresolved. Germline V gives CDR1 SGHTA, CDR2 FQGNSA. V was cut by 4 bases and J by 4 bases, with 13 bases left in between. CDR3 length equals 14 residues. CDR3 region: CASSSRVSSTEAFF. The CDR3 nucleotides read TGTGCCAGCAGCTCCCGGGTCTCGAGCACTGAAGCTTTCTTT.

The rearrangement uses TRBV28 and TRBJ2-7; TRBD1 aligns across 7 bases. Germline assignment: CDR1 MDHEN and CDR2 SYDVKM. The CDR3 has 15 residues. The junction had 9 bases not matched to a gene; V was cut back by 5 bases and J by 2 bases. CDR3 in amino acids: CASSRPGTATYEQYF. CDR3 DNA: TGTGCCAGCAGTCGACCCGGGACAGCCACCTACGAGCAGTACTTC.

CDR3 nucleotide sequence: TGTGCCAGCAGTTATCGCGGGGCCCGTAATGAAAAACTGTTTTTT. Protein sequence: CASSYRGARNEKLFF. This sequence joins TRBV6-5 and TRBJ1-4; possible D gene TRBD1, 5 bases. The CDR3 covers 15 residues. Trimming removed 3 bases at V and 4 bases at J, with 12 bases between. Germline CDR1 is MNHEY and CDR2 is SVGAGI.

The gene calls are TRBV27 and TRBJ2-3; 16 bases line up with TRBD2. The J segment lost 2 bases and the V segment lost 2 bases, leaving 16 bases of the junction unmatched. There are 22 residues in the CDR3. CDR1 and CDR2 (germline): MNHEY, SMNVEV (reference sequence). The DNA for the CDR3 is TGTGCCAGCAGTTTACGGGCGACCGGGACTAGCGGGGGGGCTAAGTTCACAGATACGCAGTATTTT. This translates into CASSLRATGTSGGAKFTDTQYF.

The chain combines TRBV28 with TRBJ2-5; the match to TRBD2 covers 8 bases. The ends lost 4 bases at V and 4 bases at J; junction bases unmatched: 14. Germline CDR1 reads MDHEN; CDR2 reads SYDVKM. CDR3 length: 17 residues. The CDR3 here is CASSSNLLGGGAETQYF. In nucleotides, the CDR3 is TGTGCCAGCAGTTCGAATCTCCTCGGGGGGGGAGCAGAGACCCAGTACTTC.

The CDR3 loop reads CATGTANYGYTF. In nucleotides, the CDR3 is TGTGCCACCGGGACAGCTAACTATGGCTACACCTTC. V gene TRBV2 combines with J gene TRBJ1-2; 7 bases align to TRBD1. Germline CDR1 and CDR2: SNHLY and FYNNEI. V was clipped by 10 bases and J by 0 bases; unmatched bases: 2. The CDR3 covers 12 residues.

J is TRBJ2-5 and V is TRBV14, with unresolved D. Germline assignment: CDR1 SGHDN and CDR2 FVKESK. V lost 0 bases, J lost 2 bases, and 7 bases lay in between. The CDR3 has 14 amino acids. The CDR3: CASSQENLQETQYF. CDR3 in DNA: TGTGCCAGCAGCCAAGAGAATCTACAAGAGACCCAGTACTTC.

The chain has TRBV29-1 and TRBJ1-1; D might be TRBD1 (5 bases). Trimming shortened V by 5 bases and J by 3 bases, and 13 bases separated the two germline ends. The CDR3 totals 13 residues. CDR1 SQVTM and CDR2 ANQGSEA come from the germline V gene. The DNA for the CDR3 is TGCAGCGTTAAGCAGGGAAGGGACACTGAAGCTTTCTTT. Translating gives CSVKQGRDTEAFF.

The CDR3 nucleotides read TGCAGTGCACTTGGACAGGGAGGTGAAGCTTTCTTT. Encoded protein: CSALGQGGEAFF. This chain uses TRBV20-1 with TRBJ1-1, with 8 bases identical to TRBD1. CDR1 and CDR2 from the germline V gene are DFQATT and SNEGSKA (reference sequence). The CDR3 has 12 residues. V trimming: 6 bases; J trimming: 7 bases; junction bases outside the gene matches: 7.

This clonotype occurred once. This chain uses TRBV29-1 with TRBJ2-7; unclear D gene. V gave up 4 bases and J gave up 2 bases, with 15 bases separating them. This CDR3 is built from 14 residues. Germline CDR1 reads SQVTM; CDR2 reads ANQGSEA. This chain's CDR3 is CSVGVQRFTYEQYF. CDR3 DNA sequence: TGCAGCGTTGGGGTGCAGCGTTTTACCTACGAGCAGTACTTC.

This clonotype was detected only once. The chain couples TRBV30 to TRBJ1-3; no reliable D call. CDR1 is GTSNPN and CDR2 is SVGIG in the germline V gene (reference sequence). CDR3 length: 14 residues. V lost 1 base and J lost 4, with 11 bases in between. CDR3 nucleotides: TGTGCCTGGAGTGGGGATTCGGTCGGAAACACCATATATTTT. Protein sequence: CAWSGDSVGNTIYF.

The V gene is TRBV5-6, the J gene TRBJ1-2, with a tentative D call TRBD1 (5 bases). CDR1 SGHDT and CDR2 YYEEEE come from the germline V gene. V lost 0 bases to trimming and J lost 1 base, with 10 bases between them. The CDR3 length is 15 residues. CDR3 in amino acids: CASSLEGVHNYGYTF. CDR3 DNA: TGTGCCAGCAGCTTGGAAGGGGTTCATAACTATGGCTACACCTTC.

The sample holds one count of this clonotype. V and J are TRBV4-2 and TRBJ2-5; D not certain. This CDR3 spans 12 amino acids. CDR1 is LGHNA and CDR2 is YNFKEQ in the germline V gene. V was shortened by 0 bases and J by 5 bases, with 4 bases between the two germline ends. The CDR3 bases are TGTGCCAGCAGCCAAGATCTGGAGACCCAGTACTTC. It yields the protein CASSQDLETQYF.

The V gene is TRBV7-9, the J gene TRBJ1-1; D unresolved. Germline loops: CDR1 SEHNR, CDR2 FQNEAQ (reference sequence). This CDR3 is built from 13 residues. With 9 bases removed from V and 6 bases from J, the gap between germline ends came to 17 bases. CDR3 coding DNA: TGTGCCAGGGAGTTGAGCGGCATCCCTGAAGCTTTCTTT. Translation: CARELSGIPEAFF.

The chain recombines TRBV3-1 with TRBJ1-1; D unclear. The CDR3 length is 15 residues. Germline lookup yields CDR1 LGHDT and CDR2 YNNKEL (reference sequence). Deletions cut 4 bases from V and 0 bases from J, with 12 bases between. The CDR3 sequence: CASSRGLNLNTEAFF. The DNA for the CDR3 is TGTGCCAGCAGCCGCGGACTGAACCTGAACACTGAAGCTTTCTTT. Variable domain in full (rest from reference TRBV3-1 and TRBJ1-1): DTAVSQTPKYLVTQMGNDKSIKCEQNLGHDTMYWYKQDSKKFLKIMFSYNNKELIINETVPNRFSPKSPDKAHLNLHINSLELGDSAVYFCASSRGLNLNTEAFFGQGTRLTVV.

In DNA, the CDR3 is TGCGCCAGCAGCCAAGGTTTCCTCGGACAGGGACGCTACGAGCAGTACGTC. Translation: CASSQGFLGQGRYEQYV. The genes are TRBV4-1 and TRBJ2-7, with TRBD1 matching 8 bases. The V and J ends lost 1 base and 3 bases, in that order; junction bases with no gene match: 11. The germline gives CDR1 MGHRA, CDR2 YSYEKL. The CDR3 consists of 17 residues.

The chain carries TRBV19 and TRBJ1-1; a weak D match, TRBD1 (6 bases). The V gene lost 6 bases and the J gene lost 0 bases, with 14 bases spanning the gap. The CDR3 totals 15 residues. The germline gives CDR1 LNHDA, CDR2 SQIVND (reference sequence). For the CDR3, the DNA is TGTGCCAGTAGCTTTGATACAGGGATGAACACTGAAGCTTTCTTT. This encodes CASSFDTGMNTEAFF.

The chain employs TRBV12-3 or TRBV12-4 and TRBJ1-5, with no clear D. The CDR3 is 11 amino acids. V was pared by 3 bases and J by 9 bases, with 6 bases between. CDR3 sequence: CASSLSGPQHF. DNA for the CDR3: TGTGCCAGCAGTTTGAGCGGGCCCCAGCATTTT.

V gene TRBV30 combines with J gene TRBJ2-1, with 7 bases matching TRBD1. This CDR3 is 13 amino acids long. The V gene end was trimmed by 1 base and the J gene end by 15 bases; junction bases not matched to a gene: 12. Looked up from germline, CDR1 is GTSNPN and CDR2 is SVGIG (reference sequence). The CDR3 sequence is CAWSALARGFLFF. CDR3 sequence (DNA): TGTGCCTGGAGTGCCTTGGCCAGGGGGTTTCTGTTCTTC.

As to this clonotype: Sequence at one end of the junction differs from germline and may be a read error. The rearrangement uses TRBV3-1 and TRBJ2-3, with unresolved D. The CDR3 spans 14 residues. Germline loops: CDR1 LGHDT, CDR2 YNNKEL (reference sequence). CDR3 loop: CATSQMVVTDTQYF. CDR3 coding DNA: TGTGCCACCAGCCAGATGGTAGTTACAGATACGCAGTATTTT.

This sequence joins TRBV28 and TRBJ2-1; D not certain. Germline loops: CDR1 MDHEN, CDR2 SYDVKM. This CDR3 contains 16 residues. Trimming stripped 6 bases from V and 5 bases from J, with 20 bases between. The CDR3 bases are TGTGCCAGCAGCCTCACGGGCCCCGAGGCCAACAATGAGCAGTTCTTC. It encodes CASSLTGPEANNEQFF.

The chain is built from TRBV6-6 and TRBJ1-2; no reliable D call. The V gene's germline CDR1 is MNHNY and CDR2 SVGAGI (reference sequence). The CDR3 sequence is 12 residues long. The germline V and J ends were trimmed by 5 bases and 4 bases, with 8 bases remaining between them. The CDR3 loop reads CASSPDPYGYTF. The CDR3 DNA follows: TGTGCCAGCAGTCCCGATCCCTATGGCTACACCTTC.

The sample holds one count of this clonotype. The J gene is TRBJ1-2, the V gene TRBV7-2; no clear D gene. CDR1 is SGHTA, CDR2 FQGNSA, per germline. This CDR3 spans 15 amino acids. V was shortened by 4 bases and J by 5 bases, with 17 bases between the two germline ends. CDR3 sequence (DNA): TGTGCCAGCAGCTCACCGACGGGGTCGGGGTATGGCTACACCTTC. This codes for CASSSPTGSGYGYTF.

The V gene is TRBV4-1, the J gene TRBJ2-1; TRBD1 is a possible D gene (6 bases). With 3 bases removed from V and 5 bases from J, the gap between germline ends came to 17 bases. This CDR3 is 16 amino acids long. The germline gives CDR1 MGHRA, CDR2 YSYEKL. The CDR3 coding sequence is TGCGCCAGCAGCCAGTTACAGGGTCAGGGGCACAATGAGCAGTTCTTC. This codes for CASSQLQGQGHNEQFF.

The chain has TRBV4-1 and TRBJ2-4; D gene ambiguous. CDR1 is MGHRA, CDR2 YSYEKL, per germline. The CDR3 is made up of 12 amino acids. Trimming took off 7 bases at V and 0 bases at J, with 4 bases between the two ends. CDR3 coding DNA: TGCGCCAGCACCTCAGCCAAAAACATTCAGTACTTC. Amino acids: CASTSAKNIQYF.

The chain has TRBV24-1 and TRBJ1-1, with D uncertain. The CDR3 runs 15 residues. Germline loops: CDR1 KGHDR, CDR2 SFDVKD. Trimming left V 2 bases short and J 0 bases short, with 9 bases between. The CDR3 DNA follows: TGTGCCACCAGTGATTCGACACTCATGAACACTGAAGCTTTCTTT. As protein: CATSDSTLMNTEAFF.

The V and J genes are TRBV6-1 and TRBJ1-2, with D uncertain. V shed 6 bases and J shed 0 bases, with 20 bases lying between them. Germline CDR1 MNHNS, CDR2 SASEGT. This CDR3 region has 17 residues. The CDR3 nucleotides are TGTGCCAGCAGCCGACGTGTAGGACGGAGAGCTAACTATGGCTACACCTTC. Protein product: CASSRRVGRRANYGYTF.

The chain uses TRBV3-1 and TRBJ2-7; D is perhaps TRBD2 (5 bases). The length of the CDR3 is 14 residues. Germline V gene lookup returns CDR1 LGHDT and CDR2 YNNKEL (reference sequence). The germline V and J ends were trimmed by 0 bases and 2 bases, with 8 bases remaining between them. CDR3: CASSQESGTYEQYF. The CDR3 DNA reads as TGTGCCAGCAGCCAAGAGTCGGGGACCTACGAGCAGTACTTC.